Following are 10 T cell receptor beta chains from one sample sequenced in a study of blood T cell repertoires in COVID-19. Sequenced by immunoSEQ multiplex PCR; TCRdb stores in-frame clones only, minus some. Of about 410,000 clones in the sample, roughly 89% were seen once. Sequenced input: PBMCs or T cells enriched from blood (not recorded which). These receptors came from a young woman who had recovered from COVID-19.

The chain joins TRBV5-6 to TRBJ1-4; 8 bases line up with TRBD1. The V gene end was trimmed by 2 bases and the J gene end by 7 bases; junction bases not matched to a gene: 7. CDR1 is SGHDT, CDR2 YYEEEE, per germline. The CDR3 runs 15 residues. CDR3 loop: CASSFTTGAGEKLFF. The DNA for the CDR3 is TGTGCCAGCAGCTTCACGACAGGGGCGGGTGAAAAACTGTTTTTT.

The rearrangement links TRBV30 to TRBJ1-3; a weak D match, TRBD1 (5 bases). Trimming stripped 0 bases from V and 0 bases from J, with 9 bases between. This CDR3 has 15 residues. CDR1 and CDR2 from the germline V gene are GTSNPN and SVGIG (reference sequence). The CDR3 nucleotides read TGTGCCTGGAGTGTACCCAGGGACTCTGGAAACACCATATATTTT. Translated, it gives CAWSVPRDSGNTIYF.

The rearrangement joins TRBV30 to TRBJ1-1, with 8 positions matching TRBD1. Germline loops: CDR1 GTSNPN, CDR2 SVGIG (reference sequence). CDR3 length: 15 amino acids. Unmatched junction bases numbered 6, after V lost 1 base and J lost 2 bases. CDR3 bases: TGTGCCTGGAGTGCTCCGGACAGGGCTAACACTGAAGCTTTCTTT. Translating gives CAWSAPDRANTEAFF.

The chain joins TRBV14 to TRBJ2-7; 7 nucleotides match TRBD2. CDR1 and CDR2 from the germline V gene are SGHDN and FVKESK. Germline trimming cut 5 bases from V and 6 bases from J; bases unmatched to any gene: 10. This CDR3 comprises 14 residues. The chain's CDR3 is CASSSGRPRTEQYF. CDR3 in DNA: TGTGCCAGCAGCTCCGGGAGGCCCCGTACCGAGCAGTACTTC.

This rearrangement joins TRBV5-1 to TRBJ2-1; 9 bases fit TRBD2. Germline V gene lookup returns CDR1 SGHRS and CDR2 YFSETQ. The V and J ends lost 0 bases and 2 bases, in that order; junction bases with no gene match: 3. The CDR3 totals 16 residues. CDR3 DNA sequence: TGCGCCAGCAGCTTGGAACGCGGGAGGGCCTACAATGAGCAGTTCTTC. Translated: CASSLERGRAYNEQFF.

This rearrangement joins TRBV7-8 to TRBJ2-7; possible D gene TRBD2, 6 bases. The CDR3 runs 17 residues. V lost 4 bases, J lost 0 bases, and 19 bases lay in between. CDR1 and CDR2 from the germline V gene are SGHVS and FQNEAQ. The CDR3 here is CASSSIIIAVFSYEQYF. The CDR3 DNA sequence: TGTGCCAGCAGCTCGATCATTATAGCGGTATTCTCCTACGAGCAGTACTTC. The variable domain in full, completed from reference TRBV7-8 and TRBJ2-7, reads GAGVSQSPRYKVAKRGQDVALRCDPISGHVSLFWYQQALGQGPEFLTYFQNEAQLDKSGLPSDRFFAERPEGSVSTLKIQRTQQEDSAVYLCASSSIIIAVFSYEQYFGPGTRLTVT.

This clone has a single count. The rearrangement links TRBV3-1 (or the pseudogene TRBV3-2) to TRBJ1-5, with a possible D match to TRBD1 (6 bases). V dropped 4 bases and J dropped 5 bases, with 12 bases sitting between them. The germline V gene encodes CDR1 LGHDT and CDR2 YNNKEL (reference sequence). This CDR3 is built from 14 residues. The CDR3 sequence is CASSPGQKYQPQHF. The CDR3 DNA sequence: TGTGCCAGCAGCCCTGGACAGAAGTATCAGCCCCAGCATTTT.

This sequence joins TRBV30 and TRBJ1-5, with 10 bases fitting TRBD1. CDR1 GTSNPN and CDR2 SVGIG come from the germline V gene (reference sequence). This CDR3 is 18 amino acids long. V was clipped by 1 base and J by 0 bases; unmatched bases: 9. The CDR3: CAWSAGTGEGISNQPQHF. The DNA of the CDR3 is TGTGCCTGGAGTGCGGGGACAGGGGAAGGAATTAGCAATCAGCCCCAGCATTTT.

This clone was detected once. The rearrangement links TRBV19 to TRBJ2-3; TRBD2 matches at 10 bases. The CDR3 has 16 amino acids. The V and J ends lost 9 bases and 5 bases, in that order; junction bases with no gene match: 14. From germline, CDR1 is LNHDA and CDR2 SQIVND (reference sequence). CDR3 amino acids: CASRAIAGGDIDTQYF. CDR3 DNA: TGTGCCAGCCGAGCAATAGCGGGGGGTGATATAGATACGCAGTATTTT.

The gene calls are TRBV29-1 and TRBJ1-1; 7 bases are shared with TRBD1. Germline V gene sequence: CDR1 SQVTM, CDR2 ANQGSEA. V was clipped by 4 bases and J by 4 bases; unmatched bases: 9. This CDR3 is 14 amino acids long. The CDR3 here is CSVARAGGSTEAFF. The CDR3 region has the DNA TGCAGCGTTGCAAGGGCAGGGGGGAGCACTGAAGCTTTCTTT.